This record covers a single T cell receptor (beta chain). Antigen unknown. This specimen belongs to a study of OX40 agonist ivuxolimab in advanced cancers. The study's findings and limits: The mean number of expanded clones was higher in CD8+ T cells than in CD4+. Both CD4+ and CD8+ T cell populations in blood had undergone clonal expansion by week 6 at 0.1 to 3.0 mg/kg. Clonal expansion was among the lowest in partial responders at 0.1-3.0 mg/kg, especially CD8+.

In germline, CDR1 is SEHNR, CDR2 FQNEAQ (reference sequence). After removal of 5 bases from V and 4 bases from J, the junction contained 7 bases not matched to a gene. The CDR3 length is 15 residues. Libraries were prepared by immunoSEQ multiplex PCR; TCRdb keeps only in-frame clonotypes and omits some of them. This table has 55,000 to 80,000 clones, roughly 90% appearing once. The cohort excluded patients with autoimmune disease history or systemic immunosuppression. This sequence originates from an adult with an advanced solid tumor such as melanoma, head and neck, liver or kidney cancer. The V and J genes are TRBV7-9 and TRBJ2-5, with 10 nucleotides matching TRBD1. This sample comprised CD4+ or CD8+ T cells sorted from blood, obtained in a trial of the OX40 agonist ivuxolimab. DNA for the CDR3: TGTGCCAGCAGCCAAAGACAGGGGGCAGGAGAGACCCAGTACTTC. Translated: CASSQRQGAGETQYF.